Below, 27 T cell receptor beta chains from the same sample are listed, as sequenced in a study of cytomegalovirus exposure and HLA in healthy donors. Amplification used 60 Vbeta primers and 13 Jbeta primers. Measured with immunoSEQ multiplex PCR; TCRdb has only the in-frame clones, and not every one. The sample holds fewer than 200,000 clones. The sample comprised PBMCs. These receptors originate from a woman aged 60-75 years in good health and CMV-seronegative.

The chain recombines TRBV7-3 with TRBJ2-7; 8 positions agree with TRBD1. Germline CDR1 and CDR2: SGHTA and FQGTGA. The ends lost 5 bases at V and 1 base at J; junction bases unmatched: 4. This CDR3 spans 14 amino acids. The CDR3 DNA follows: TGTGCCAGCAGCACCGGACAGGGTTCCTACGAGCAGTACTTC. It encodes CASSTGQGSYEQYF.

The genes are TRBV2 and TRBJ2-7, with 7 nucleotides matching TRBD2. After removal of 4 bases from V and 1 base from J, the junction contained 10 bases not matched to a gene. The CDR3 totals 16 residues. The germline gives CDR1 SNHLY, CDR2 FYNNEI. The CDR3 sequence is CASSGGAGVISYEQYF. The CDR3 bases are TGTGCCAGCAGTGGAGGGGCGGGAGTGATATCCTACGAGCAGTACTTC.

The rearrangement uses TRBV7-2 and TRBJ1-1, with 7 bases matching TRBD1. Germline values: CDR1 SGHTA, CDR2 FQGNSA. CDR3 length equals 15 residues. Unmatched junction bases numbered 4, after V lost 0 bases and J lost 3 bases. The CDR3 sequence: CASSLAGGLYTEAFF. Written as DNA, the CDR3 is TGTGCCAGCAGCTTAGCAGGGGGCCTTTACACTGAAGCTTTCTTT.

In DNA, the CDR3 is TGTGCCAGCAGTTTACTGCAGGGGCCCACTGAAGCTTTCTTT. Translated: CASSLLQGPTEAFF. The rearrangement joins TRBV28 to TRBJ1-1; TRBD1 is a possible D gene (6 bases). Trimming cost V 2 bases and J 4 bases, with 11 bases left between them. The CDR3 loop spans 14 amino acids. CDR1 is MDHEN and CDR2 is SYDVKM in the germline V gene.

This chain connects TRBV15 to TRBJ2-7; 12 nucleotides align to TRBD2. The trim removed 1 base at V and 3 bases at J, leaving 1 base unmatched. This CDR3 spans 15 amino acids. The germline V gene encodes CDR1 LNHNV and CDR2 YYDKDF (reference sequence). This CDR3 reads CATSRGLAGDYEQYF. CDR3 nucleotide sequence: TGTGCCACCAGCAGAGGACTAGCGGGAGACTACGAGCAGTACTTC.

The CDR3 loop is CASSPQGYEQYF. DNA of the CDR3: TGTGCCAGCAGTCCTCAGGGATACGAGCAGTACTTC. This chain connects TRBV5-6 to TRBJ2-7; TRBD1 might be the D (5 bases). The CDR3 is 12 residues long. Germline V gives CDR1 SGHDT, CDR2 YYEEEE. V lost 5 bases and J lost 4, with 10 bases in between.

J is TRBJ1-1 and V is TRBV5-8; perhaps TRBD1 as D (6 bases). Looked up from germline, CDR1 is SGHTS and CDR2 is YDEGEE. The CDR3 loop spans 14 amino acids. Trimming removed 6 bases at V and 0 bases at J, with 12 bases between. CDR3 amino acids: CASNPRTVNTEAFF. CDR3 DNA: TGTGCCAGCAACCCGAGGACAGTGAACACTGAAGCTTTCTTT.

The chain has TRBV19 and TRBJ2-3; TRBD1 aligns across 10 bases. V lost 4 bases to trimming and J lost 4 bases; unmatched junction nucleotides: 2. CDR1 LNHDA and CDR2 SQIVND come from the germline V gene (reference sequence). The CDR3 sequence is 14 residues long. The CDR3 DNA is TGTGCCAGTAGTACGACAGGGGGCGCAGATACGCAGTATTTT. Translated, it gives CASSTTGGADTQYF.

This chain connects TRBV4-3 to TRBJ2-3, with 7 positions matching TRBD1. The CDR3 runs to 17 residues. V was clipped by 1 base and J by 0 bases; unmatched bases: 7. The germline V gene encodes CDR1 LGHNA and CDR2 YSLEER. DNA for the CDR3: TGCGCCAGCAGCCAAGTTTTAGGGGGCCTAAGCACAGATACGCAGTATTTT. It codes for CASSQVLGGLSTDTQYF.

V is TRBV5-4 and J is TRBJ2-2; 12 bases are shared with TRBD1. Germline assignment: CDR1 SGHNT and CDR2 YYREEE (reference sequence). The V gene end was trimmed by 4 bases and the J gene end by 3 bases; junction bases not matched to a gene: 10. This CDR3 contains 18 residues. CDR3 DNA sequence: TGTGCCAGCAGCGGCGGGACAGGGGGCTCCGGGGACACCGGGGAGCTGTTTTTT. Translating it yields CASSGGTGGSGDTGELFF. Using reference TRBV5-4 and TRBJ2-2 for the parts outside the CDR3, the full variable domain is ETGVTQSPTHLIKTRGQQVTLRCSSQSGHNTVSWYQQALGQGPQFIFQYYREEENGRGNFPPRFSGLQFPNYSSELNVNALELDDSALYLCASSGGTGGSGDTGELFFGEGSRLTVL.

This sequence joins TRBV5-1 and TRBJ2-5, with TRBD2 as a possible D gene (5 bases). Germline CDR1 and CDR2: SGHRS and YFSETQ. The CDR3 totals 15 residues. Trimming removed 7 bases at V and 4 bases at J, with 20 bases between. The CDR3 protein is CASSFPGLGGETQYF. The CDR3 nucleotides are TGCGCCAGCTCGTTCCCGGGGTTAGGTGGAGAGACCCAGTACTTC.

The chain links TRBV4-2 to TRBJ2-3; 10 bases line up with TRBD2. The CDR3 is made up of 16 amino acids. Germline CDR1 reads LGHNA; CDR2 reads YNFKEQ. Germline trimming cut 4 bases from V and 0 bases from J; bases unmatched to any gene: 4. CDR3: CASSPSGGASTDTQYF. The CDR3 bases are TGTGCCAGCAGCCCGAGCGGGGGGGCGAGCACAGATACGCAGTATTTT.

The gene calls are TRBV5-5 and TRBJ1-2; 7 bases map to TRBD1. J gave up 7 bases and V 9 bases, and 12 bases lay outside the gene matches. CDR1 and CDR2 from the germline V gene are SGHKS and YYEKEE (reference sequence). The CDR3 spans 13 residues. The CDR3 is CATSQGPTGGYTF. Written as DNA, the CDR3 is TGTGCCACCTCACAGGGGCCAACGGGTGGCTACACCTTC.

This sequence joins TRBV4-3 and TRBJ2-1; 10 positions agree with TRBD1. This CDR3 comprises 15 residues. V shed 3 bases and J 6 bases; nucleotides not matched to a gene: 5. CDR1 is LGHNA, CDR2 YSLEER, per germline. CDR3 residues: CASSHPDRGRNEQFF. The CDR3 nucleotides are TGCGCCAGCAGCCACCCAGACAGGGGGCGCAATGAGCAGTTCTTC.

Notes on this clone: Other DNA sequences in the same sample also yield this CDR3. V usage is TRBV7-9 and J usage is TRBJ1-5; D is unclear. The germline V gene encodes CDR1 SEHNR and CDR2 FQNEAQ (reference sequence). V gave up 1 base and J gave up 2 bases, with 9 bases separating them. The CDR3 is 15 residues long. Here the CDR3 DNA reads TGTGCCAGCAGCTTAGGGGCGGGAGGCAATCAGCCCCAGCATTTT. Its translation: CASSLGAGGNQPQHF.

The V call is TRBV5-4, the J call TRBJ2-3, with 9 positions matching TRBD2. The germline V gene encodes CDR1 SGHNT and CDR2 YYREEE (reference sequence). Germline trimming cut 5 bases from V and 4 bases from J; bases unmatched to any gene: 5. The CDR3 length is 14 residues. Written as DNA, the CDR3 is TGTGCCAGCAGAACCCAGCGGGAGGCAGATACGCAGTATTTT. Residues: CASRTQREADTQYF.

The CDR3 DNA is TGCGCCAGCAGCTTGAGTGGAGGTGCGGTCACTGAAGCTTTCTTT. Translation gives CASSLSGGAVTEAFF. The rearrangement links TRBV5-1 to TRBJ1-1; D unclear. Germline lookup yields CDR1 SGHRS and CDR2 YFSETQ. This CDR3 has 15 residues. Trimming cost V 1 base and J 4 bases, with 14 bases left between them.

The chain carries TRBV25-1 and TRBJ1-1; D is possibly TRBD1 (5 bases). Germline V gives CDR1 MGHDK, CDR2 SYGVNS. V was clipped by 0 bases and J by 5 bases, with 16 bases between them. This CDR3 region has 16 residues. The CDR3 nucleotides read TGTGCCAGCAGTGAATACTTTAGTGGAGGGGAAACTGAAGCTTTCTTT. This codes for CASSEYFSGGETEAFF.

The CDR3 DNA reads as TGTGCCAGTATTATCAAGGAGGGGCAGGGTAGCAATCAGCCCCAGCATTTT. Translation: CASIIKEGQGSNQPQHF. V usage is TRBV19 and J usage is TRBJ1-5, with D possibly being TRBD1 (5 bases). Germline V gives CDR1 LNHDA, CDR2 SQIVND (reference sequence). Trimming removed 7 bases from V and 0 bases from J, with 19 bases in between. The CDR3 is 17 amino acids.

The chain uses TRBV10-1 and TRBJ1-2; D perhaps matches TRBD1 (6 bases). Trimming took off 0 bases at V and 8 bases at J, with 10 bases between the two ends. CDR1 is WNHNN and CDR2 is SYGVQD in the germline V gene (reference sequence). This CDR3 is built from 13 residues. The DNA for the CDR3 is TGCGCCAGCAGTGAGTCGCAGGGGCAGGGCTACACCTTC. It yields the protein CASSESQGQGYTF.

The CDR3 nucleotides read TGCGCCAGCTCCGGGACAGCCAAGCGCGAGCAGTACTTC. As protein: CASSGTAKREQYF. The rearrangement links TRBV5-1 to TRBJ2-7, with 7 bases aligning to TRBD1. CDR3 length: 13 residues. Germline values: CDR1 SGHRS, CDR2 YFSETQ. V shed 7 bases and J 6 bases; nucleotides not matched to a gene: 10.

V is TRBV5-1 and J is TRBJ2-2; 8 bases are shared with TRBD1. Looked up from germline, CDR1 is SGHRS and CDR2 is YFSETQ. The trim removed 0 bases at V and 6 bases at J, leaving 4 bases unmatched. The CDR3 is 15 amino acids. The CDR3 nucleotides read TGCGCCAGCAGCTTGGTACAGGGGGGAGCCGGGGAGCTGTTTTTT. Amino acids: CASSLVQGGAGELFF.

The chain is built from TRBV5-1 and TRBJ2-1; TRBD2 is a possible D gene (6 bases). Looked up from germline, CDR1 is SGHRS and CDR2 is YFSETQ. This CDR3 is built from 16 residues. V was trimmed by 7 bases and J by 6 bases, leaving 23 bases between them. CDR3: CASRTGTGTGSNEQFF. The CDR3 DNA follows: TGCGCCAGCCGAACTGGAACCGGGACTGGAAGCAATGAGCAGTTCTTC.

This chain joins TRBV4-1 and TRBJ1-1; D is perhaps TRBD1 (5 bases). CDR1 and CDR2 from the germline V gene are MGHRA and YSYEKL. The ends were cut back, 0 bases at V and 4 bases at J, with 18 bases in the middle. This CDR3 has 17 amino acids. Here the CDR3 DNA reads TGCGCCAGCAGCCAAGATCACAGGCGGTGGGGGGGCACTGAAGCTTTCTTT. Residues: CASSQDHRRWGGTEAFF.

J is TRBJ2-1 and V is TRBV7-6, with D perhaps matching TRBD2 (7 bases). The CDR3 runs to 14 residues. Per the germline V gene, CDR1 is SGHVS and CDR2 is FNYEAQ. V shed 5 bases and J shed 8 bases, with 16 bases lying between them. CDR3 DNA sequence: TGTGCCAGCAGCCACGGGGGGCCGACGGATGAGCAGTTCTTC. Translated, it gives CASSHGGPTDEQFF.

The chain carries TRBV7-9 and TRBJ2-5; 7 nucleotides align to TRBD2. Germline V gives CDR1 SEHNR, CDR2 FQNEAQ (reference sequence). The CDR3 has 15 amino acids. J was trimmed by 4 bases and V by 5 bases; bases with no gene match: 10. DNA for the CDR3: TGTGCCAGCAGCCTCGGACTAGTCTCCTCAGAGACCCAGTACTTC. It yields the protein CASSLGLVSSETQYF.

The J gene is TRBJ1-5, the V gene TRBV6-1; a weak D match, TRBD1 (6 bases). Per germline, CDR1 MNHNS and CDR2 SASEGT. This CDR3 spans 15 amino acids. V lost 6 bases, J lost 0 bases, and 12 bases lay in between. This CDR3 reads CASRMDSYSNQPQHF. The CDR3 coding sequence is TGTGCCAGCAGGATGGACAGCTATAGCAATCAGCCCCAGCATTTT.